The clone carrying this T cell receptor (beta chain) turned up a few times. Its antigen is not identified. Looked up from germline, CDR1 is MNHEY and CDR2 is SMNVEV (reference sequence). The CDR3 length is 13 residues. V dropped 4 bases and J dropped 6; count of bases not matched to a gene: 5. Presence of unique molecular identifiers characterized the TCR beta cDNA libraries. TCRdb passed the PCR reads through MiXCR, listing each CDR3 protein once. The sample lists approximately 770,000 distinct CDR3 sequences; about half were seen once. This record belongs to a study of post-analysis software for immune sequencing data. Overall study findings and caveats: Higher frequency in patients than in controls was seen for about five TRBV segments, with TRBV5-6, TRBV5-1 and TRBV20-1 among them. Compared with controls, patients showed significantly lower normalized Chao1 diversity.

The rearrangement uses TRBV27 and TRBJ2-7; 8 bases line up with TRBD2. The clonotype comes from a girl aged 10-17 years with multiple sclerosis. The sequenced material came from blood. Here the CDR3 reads CASSSGLVGEQYF. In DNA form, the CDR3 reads TGTGCCAGCAGTTCGGGACTAGTAGGCGAGCAGTACTTC.